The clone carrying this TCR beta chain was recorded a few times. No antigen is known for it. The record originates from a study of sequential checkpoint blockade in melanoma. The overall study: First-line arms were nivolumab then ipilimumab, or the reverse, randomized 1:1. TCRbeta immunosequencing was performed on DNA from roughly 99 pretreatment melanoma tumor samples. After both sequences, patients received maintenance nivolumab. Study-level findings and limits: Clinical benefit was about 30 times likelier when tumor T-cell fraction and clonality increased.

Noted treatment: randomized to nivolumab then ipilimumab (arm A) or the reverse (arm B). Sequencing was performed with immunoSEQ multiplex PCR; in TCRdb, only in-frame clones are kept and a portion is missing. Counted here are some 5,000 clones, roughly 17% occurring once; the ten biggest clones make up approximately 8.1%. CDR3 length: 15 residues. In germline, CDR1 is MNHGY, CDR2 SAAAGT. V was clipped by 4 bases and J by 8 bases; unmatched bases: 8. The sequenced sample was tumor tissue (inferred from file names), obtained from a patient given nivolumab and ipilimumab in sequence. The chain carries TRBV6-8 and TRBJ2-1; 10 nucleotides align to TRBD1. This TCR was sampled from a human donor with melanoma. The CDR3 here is CASSSPGQGKDEQFF. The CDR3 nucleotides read TGTGCCAGCAGTTCTCCGGGACAGGGGAAAGATGAGCAGTTCTTC.